This T cell receptor (beta chain) is drawn from a study of T cells in Graves' hyperthyroidism and ophthalmopathy (dated by TCRdb to the late 2010s). Regarding the study in general: Peripheral blood was sampled at the time of initial diagnosis, prior to any treatment. To identify TCR V-J signatures that set the groups apart, the researchers used a discovery cohort of 100 patients, made up of roughly 40 with Graves' ophthalmopathy and about 60 with stable Graves' hyperthyroidism. The 100 discovery patients were randomly split 7:3 into training and test sets. Prospective prediction of ophthalmopathy was tested in an independent validation cohort of some 20 hyperthyroidism patients and 15 to 17 patients who later progressed to ophthalmopathy. Thyroid tissue and blood T-cell repertoires from several Graves' hyperthyroidism patients were also compared in the study. The paper describes TCR Vbeta CDR3 sequencing of more than 120 peripheral blood samples, made up of 43 ophthalmopathy patients, 70 to 75 hyperthyroidism patients and approximately 17 progressor patients. After sampling, hyperthyroidism patients received methimazole starting at 30 mg daily, and ophthalmopathy patients received high-dose intravenous methylprednisolone.

Ophthalmopathy patients had moderately to severely active disease, with a Clinical Activity Score of 3 or more, a NOSPECS grade of 4 or more, and a disease duration of less than 3 months. Exclusion was applied to patients with uncontrolled infections, other autoimmune diseases, pregnancy or lactation. Clinical symptoms, serum thyroxine and TRAb, thyroid ultrasound, and orbital computed tomography formed the basis for the diagnoses. Ficoll-Paque density gradient centrifugation was used to isolate PBMCs from 9.5 to 10 ml of fresh peripheral blood. Trizol reagent was used to extract total RNA, and RNA quality was then checked on an Agilent 2100 Bioanalyzer. The TCR beta CDR3 regions were amplified from RNA transcripts. The TCR CDR3 was subjected to a first round of RT-PCR using the HTBI primer set and the Qiagen OneStep RT-PCR kit. The libraries were constructed in a second round of multiplex PCR and then size-selected and purified. Paired-end sequencing of the libraries was performed with 100 bp reads on an Illumina HiSeq2000. The authors' pipeline ran thus. SOAPnuke was used to process the raw data, removing reads that contained adapters or uncalled bases, had a mean Phred below 15, or lacked an exact match to the constant primer or identifier. High-quality paired reads were merged with COPE v1.2.5, and unique nucleotide sequences were defined as clonotypes. Clonotypes were aligned to IMGT TRBV, TRBD and TRBJ reference segments using MiTCR v1.1. The analysis included only V-J combinations with a frequency above 0.0001, which together covered about 99% of the repertoires. A TCS score was defined as the ratio of F50 (clonal expansion) to E x V (chaos), with BLOSUM62-based TCRdist applied between CDR3 peptides within each V-J. Welch's t-statistics and random forest reduced some 510 V-J features to roughly 13, which were used in a naive Bayes classifier (R e1071). In-frame beta chains were kept once TCRdb had trimmed the public reads at Q25 with fastp and called clones with MiXCR. Here each entry gathers all rows of one CDR3 protein and keeps the most common genes and DNA. V and J calls and clone size were set by TCRdb, not the authors. A total of 600,000 to 650,000 distinct CDR3 sequences appear in this sample, roughly 20% of them only once. Of the sample, under 35% is held by the ten largest clones.

Study-level results and caveats: Most expanded thyroid clonotypes (frequency above 0.001) were also detected in blood, suggesting blood repertoires may reflect thyroid immune responses. Ophthalmopathy was separated from stable hyperthyroidism by a 13 V-J signature model, with 87.88% sensitivity and roughly 84% specificity obtained in cross-validation and 80%/75% obtained in testing. During validation, the model predicted progression to ophthalmopathy a median of approximately 6.5 months ahead of onset, with 70.59% sensitivity and under 85% specificity. No statistical method was used to fix the sample size in advance, and group allocation was not hidden from the investigators.

This clonotype was observed a handful of times. The antigen it binds to is not known. The sample holds no much larger clone one base away, and base qualities are not on file. Reading from cysteine to phenylalanine, the CDR3 counts 11 amino acids. This entry keeps only the CDR3 DNA: 33 bases, framed from base 1. From the germline V gene, CDR1 is MNHNS and CDR2 is SASEGT. V is reduced by 4 bases and J by 11 bases, leaving a spacing of 9 bases between them. The rearranged chain carries TRBV6-1 and TRBJ1-5; the D gene lacks a confident call. The sequenced sample was blood. The TCR originated in a man aged 30 to 39 with Graves' ophthalmopathy. CDR3 sequence: CASSAVSAQHF. The DNA sequence follows: TGTGCCAGCAGTGCCGTGTCGGCCCAGCATTTT.